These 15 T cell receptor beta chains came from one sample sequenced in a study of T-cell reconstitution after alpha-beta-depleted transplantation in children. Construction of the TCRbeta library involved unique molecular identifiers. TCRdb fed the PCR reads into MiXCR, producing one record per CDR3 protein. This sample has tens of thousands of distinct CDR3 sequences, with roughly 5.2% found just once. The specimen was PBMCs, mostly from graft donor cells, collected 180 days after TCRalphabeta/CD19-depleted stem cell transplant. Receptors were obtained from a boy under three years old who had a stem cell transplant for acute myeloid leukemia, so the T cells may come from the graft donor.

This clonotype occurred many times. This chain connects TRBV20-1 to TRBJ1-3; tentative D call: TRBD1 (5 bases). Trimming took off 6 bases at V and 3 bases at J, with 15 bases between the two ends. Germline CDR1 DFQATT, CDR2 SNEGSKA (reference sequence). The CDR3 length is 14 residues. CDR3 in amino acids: CSAGGGAGGNTIYF. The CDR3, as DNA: TGCAGTGCCGGAGGTGGGGCGGGTGGAAACACCATATATTTT.

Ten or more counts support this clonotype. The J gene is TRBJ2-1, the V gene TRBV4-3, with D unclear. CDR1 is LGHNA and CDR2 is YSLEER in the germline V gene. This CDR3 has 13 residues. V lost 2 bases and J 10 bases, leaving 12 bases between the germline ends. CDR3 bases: TGCGCCAGCAGCCAACGGGTCGCGGAGGAGCAGTTCTTC. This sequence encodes CASSQRVAEEQFF.

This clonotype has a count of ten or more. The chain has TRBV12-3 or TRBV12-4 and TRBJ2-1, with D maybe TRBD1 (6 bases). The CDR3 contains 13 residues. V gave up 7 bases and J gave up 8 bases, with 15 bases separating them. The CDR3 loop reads CASTSTGKDEQFF. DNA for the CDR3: TGTGCCAGCACCAGTACAGGGAAGGATGAGCAGTTCTTC.

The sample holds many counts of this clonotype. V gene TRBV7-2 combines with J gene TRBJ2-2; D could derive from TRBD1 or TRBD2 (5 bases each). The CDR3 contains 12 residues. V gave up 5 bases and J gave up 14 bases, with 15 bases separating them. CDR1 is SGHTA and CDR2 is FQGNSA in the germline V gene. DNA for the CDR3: TGTGCCAGCAGCCTCGGGACCGCCGAACTGTTTTTT. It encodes CASSLGTAELFF.

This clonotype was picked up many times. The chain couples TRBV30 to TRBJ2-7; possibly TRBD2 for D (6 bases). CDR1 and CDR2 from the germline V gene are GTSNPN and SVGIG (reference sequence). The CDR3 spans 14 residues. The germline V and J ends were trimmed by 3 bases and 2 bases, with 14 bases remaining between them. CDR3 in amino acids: CAWRNTGGTYEQYF. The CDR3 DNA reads TGTGCCTGGAGGAACACCGGGGGAACCTACGAGCAGTACTTC.

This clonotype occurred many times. This CDR3 reads CASSLQVNTGELFF. DNA of the CDR3: TGTGCCAGCAGTTTACAGGTGAACACCGGGGAGCTGTTTTTT. This rearrangement joins TRBV12-3 or TRBV12-4 to TRBJ2-2, with D hard to call. Trimming stripped 2 bases from V and 1 base from J, with 5 bases between. CDR3 length: 14 amino acids.

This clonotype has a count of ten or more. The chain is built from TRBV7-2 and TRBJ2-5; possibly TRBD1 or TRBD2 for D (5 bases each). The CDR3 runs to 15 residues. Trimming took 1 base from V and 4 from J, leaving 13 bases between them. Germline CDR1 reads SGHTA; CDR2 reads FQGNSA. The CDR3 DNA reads TGTGCCAGCAGCTTAGGGGCAGAGGGGAGAGAGACCCAGTACTTC. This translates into CASSLGAEGRETQYF.

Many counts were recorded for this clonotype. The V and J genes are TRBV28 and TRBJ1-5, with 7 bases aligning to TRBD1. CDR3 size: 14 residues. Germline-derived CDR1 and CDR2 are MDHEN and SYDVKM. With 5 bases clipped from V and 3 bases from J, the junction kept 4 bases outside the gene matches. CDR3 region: CASSLQGNNQPQHF. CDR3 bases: TGTGCCAGCAGTCTACAGGGGAACAATCAGCCCCAGCATTTT.

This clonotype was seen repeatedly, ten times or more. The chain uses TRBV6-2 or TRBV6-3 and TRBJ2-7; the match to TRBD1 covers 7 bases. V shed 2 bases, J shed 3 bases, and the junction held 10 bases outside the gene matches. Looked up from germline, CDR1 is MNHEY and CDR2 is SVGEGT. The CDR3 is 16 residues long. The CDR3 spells CASSYAEDRFSYEQYF. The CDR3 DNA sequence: TGTGCCAGCAGTTACGCGGAGGACAGGTTCAGCTACGAGCAGTACTTC.

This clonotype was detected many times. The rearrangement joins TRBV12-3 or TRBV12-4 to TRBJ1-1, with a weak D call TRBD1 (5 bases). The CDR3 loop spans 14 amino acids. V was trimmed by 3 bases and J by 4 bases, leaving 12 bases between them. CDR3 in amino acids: CASSFRLGVTEAFF. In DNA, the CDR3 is TGTGCCAGCAGTTTCCGTTTAGGGGTCACTGAAGCTTTCTTT.

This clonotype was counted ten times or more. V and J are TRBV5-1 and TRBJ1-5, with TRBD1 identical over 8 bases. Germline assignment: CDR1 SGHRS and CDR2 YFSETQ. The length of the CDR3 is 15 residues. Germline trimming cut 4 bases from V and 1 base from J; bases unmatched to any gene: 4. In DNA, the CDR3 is TGCGCCAGCAGCCAGGGGGCCGGGAGCAATCAGCCCCAGCATTTT. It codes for CASSQGAGSNQPQHF. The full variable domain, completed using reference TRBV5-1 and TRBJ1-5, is KAGVTQTPRYLIKTRGQQVTLSCSPISGHRSVSWYQQTPGQGLQFLFEYFSETQRNKGNFPGRFSGRQFSNSRSEMNVSTLELGDSALYLCASSQGAGSNQPQHFGDGTRLSIL.

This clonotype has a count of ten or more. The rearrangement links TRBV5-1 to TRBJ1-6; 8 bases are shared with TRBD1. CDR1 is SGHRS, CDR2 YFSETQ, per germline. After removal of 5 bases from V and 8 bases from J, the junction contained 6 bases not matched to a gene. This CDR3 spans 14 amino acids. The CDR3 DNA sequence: TGCGCCAGCAGTTGGACAGGGTCCGATTCACCCCTCCACTTT. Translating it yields CASSWTGSDSPLHF.

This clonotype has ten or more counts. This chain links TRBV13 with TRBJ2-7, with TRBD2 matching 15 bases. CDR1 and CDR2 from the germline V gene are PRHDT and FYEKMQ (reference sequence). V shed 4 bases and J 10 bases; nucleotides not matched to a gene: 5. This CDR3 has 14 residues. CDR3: CASSSGLAGGNQYV. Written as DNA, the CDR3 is TGTGCCAGCAGCTCGGGACTAGCGGGGGGAAACCAGTACGTC.

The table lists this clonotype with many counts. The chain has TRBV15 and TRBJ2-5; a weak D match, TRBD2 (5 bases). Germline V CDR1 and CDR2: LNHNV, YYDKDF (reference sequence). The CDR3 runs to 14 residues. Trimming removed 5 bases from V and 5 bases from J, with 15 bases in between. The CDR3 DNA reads TGTGCCACCAGCGGAGGTGGGTTCGGGGAGACCCAGTACTTC. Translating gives CATSGGGFGETQYF.

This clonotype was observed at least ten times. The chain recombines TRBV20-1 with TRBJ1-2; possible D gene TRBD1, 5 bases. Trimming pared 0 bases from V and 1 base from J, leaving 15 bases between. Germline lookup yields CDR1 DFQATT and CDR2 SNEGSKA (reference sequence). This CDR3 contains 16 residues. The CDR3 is CSARDNGQGRNYGYTF. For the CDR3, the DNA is TGCAGTGCTAGAGATAATGGGCAGGGTCGTAACTATGGCTACACCTTC.